The 28 T cell receptor beta chains in this list originate from one sample, sequenced in a study of T cell responses to AZD1222 COVID-19 vaccine. Here immunoSEQ multiplex PCR was the method, and the copy in TCRdb shows in-frame clones only, minus some. The repertoire consists of about 100,000 clones, with about 90% occurring once and the leading ten covering 15% to 20%. The sample in question was peripheral blood, obtained on day 0 of AZD1222 vaccination. The origin of the receptors is an adult in good health.

The chain recombines TRBV25-1 with TRBJ2-2; weak D call: TRBD1 (6 bases). CDR1 and CDR2 (germline): MGHDK, SYGVNS. V lost 3 bases, J lost 3 bases, and 11 bases lay in between. This CDR3 has 15 amino acids. The CDR3 sequence: CASSEGALDTGELFF. The CDR3 DNA follows: TGTGCCAGCAGTGAGGGGGCACTCGACACCGGGGAGCTGTTTTTT.

V usage is TRBV19 and J usage is TRBJ1-2, with D unclear. Germline loops: CDR1 LNHDA, CDR2 SQIVND (reference sequence). V was trimmed by 4 bases and J by 2 bases, leaving 14 bases between them. There are 15 residues in the CDR3. The CDR3 sequence is CASSTPRLLNYGYTF. CDR3 nucleotides: TGTGCCAGTAGTACTCCTCGGCTCTTAAACTATGGCTACACCTTC.

The chain links TRBV6-5 to TRBJ1-1; D not resolved. V was pared by 5 bases and J by 2 bases, with 6 bases between. The germline CDR1 and CDR2 sequences are MNHEY and SVGAGI. CDR3 length: 12 amino acids. For the CDR3, the DNA is TGTGCCAGCAGTAGGGTCAACACTGAAGCTTTCTTT. This gives the protein CASSRVNTEAFF.

The rearrangement uses TRBV10-2 and TRBJ1-5; D is possibly TRBD1 (5 bases). There are 17 residues in the CDR3. In germline, CDR1 is WSHSY, CDR2 SAAADI. V was trimmed by 6 bases and J by 2 bases, leaving 20 bases between them. The CDR3 protein is CASSSAGGWPGNQPQHF. The CDR3 bases are TGCGCCAGCAGCTCGGCGGGGGGTTGGCCAGGCAATCAGCCCCAGCATTTT.

The chain is built from TRBV19 and TRBJ1-5, with 7 bases fitting TRBD1. V dropped 4 bases and J dropped 7; count of bases not matched to a gene: 4. This CDR3 spans 13 amino acids. The germline CDR1 and CDR2 sequences are LNHDA and SQIVND (reference sequence). CDR3 protein: CASSTDRDQPQHF. In nucleotides, the CDR3 is TGTGCCAGTAGTACCGACAGGGACCAGCCCCAGCATTTT.

The chain couples TRBV6-1 to TRBJ2-1; 7 nucleotides match TRBD1. V dropped 1 base and J dropped 9; count of bases not matched to a gene: 9. Germline lookup yields CDR1 MNHNS and CDR2 SASEGT. CDR3 length equals 15 residues. The CDR3 loop reads CASSEETGPASEQFF. The CDR3 DNA reads as TGTGCCAGCAGTGAAGAGACAGGGCCTGCAAGTGAGCAGTTCTTC.

This clone is categorized as medium-sized. The rearrangement links TRBV30 to TRBJ1-6, with 8 nucleotides matching TRBD1. Germline CDR1 reads GTSNPN; CDR2 reads SVGIG (reference sequence). CDR3 size: 14 residues. The ends lost 1 base at V and 6 bases at J; junction bases unmatched: 2. Here the CDR3 DNA reads TGTGCCTGGAGTGCTGGACAGGGTAATTCACCCCTCCACTTT. It encodes CAWSAGQGNSPLHF.

The rearrangement links TRBV5-8 to TRBJ1-5; no clear D. Germline values: CDR1 SGHTS, CDR2 YDEGEE. Trimming took 2 bases from V and 3 from J, leaving 12 bases between them. The CDR3 totals 15 residues. CDR3 DNA sequence: TGTGCCAGCAGCTTTATGGGAGGCAACAATCAGCCCCAGCATTTT. Translation gives CASSFMGGNNQPQHF.

The chain joins TRBV5-1 to TRBJ2-7; 9 nucleotides agree with TRBD1. This CDR3 is 16 amino acids long. The ends lost 0 bases at V and 5 bases at J; junction bases unmatched: 9. Per germline, CDR1 SGHRS and CDR2 YFSETQ. The chain's CDR3 is CASSLGTGTGIHEQYF. The CDR3 DNA is TGCGCCAGCAGCTTGGGAACCGGGACAGGGATTCACGAGCAGTACTTC.

The chain recombines TRBV11-2 with TRBJ2-3; D possibly corresponds to TRBD2 (5 bases). CDR1 is SGHAT and CDR2 is FQNNGV in the germline V gene. The CDR3 spans 15 residues. V was cut by 3 bases and J by 2 bases, with 12 bases left in between. In nucleotides, the CDR3 is TGTGCCAGCAGCTTGCATGGGAGCACCACAGATACGCAGTATTTT. It is translated as CASSLHGSTTDTQYF.

This clone was seen a single time. This rearrangement joins TRBV27 to TRBJ2-5; D is unclear. V lost 2 bases to trimming and J lost 1 base, with 5 bases between them. CDR1 is MNHEY and CDR2 is SMNVEV in the germline V gene (reference sequence). The CDR3 extends over 13 amino acids. CDR3 nucleotides: TGTGCCAGCAGTTTACCCGGCCAAGAGACCCAGTACTTC. This codes for CASSLPGQETQYF.

This sequence joins TRBV6-6 and TRBJ1-6, with D unclear. The CDR3 sequence is 14 residues long. Germline CDR1 and CDR2: MNHNY and SVGAGI (reference sequence). The V end lost 2 bases, the J end lost 7 bases, and 9 bases lay between the germline ends. The CDR3 reads CASSYRDLNSPLHF. CDR3 nucleotides: TGTGCCAGCAGTTACAGGGATCTAAATTCACCCCTCCACTTT.

The chain joins TRBV19 to TRBJ1-5, with D uncertain. The length of the CDR3 is 12 residues. With 6 bases removed from V and 3 bases from J, the gap between germline ends came to 6 bases. CDR1 and CDR2 (germline): LNHDA, SQIVND (reference sequence). The DNA of the CDR3 is TGTGCCAGTAGCCAGTCCAATCAGCCCCAGCATTTT. Translating it yields CASSQSNQPQHF.

This chain joins TRBV28 and TRBJ2-2, with no clear D. Germline V gene lookup returns CDR1 MDHEN and CDR2 SYDVKM. This CDR3 comprises 12 residues. V was trimmed by 6 bases and J by 5 bases, leaving 7 bases between them. DNA for the CDR3: TGTGCCAGCAGGACACAGACCGGGGAGCTGTTTTTT. Amino acids: CASRTQTGELFF.

The chain uses TRBV7-9 and TRBJ2-7; D is uncertain. The V end lost 7 bases, the J end lost 0 bases, and 10 bases lay between the germline ends. The CDR3 has 13 amino acids. CDR1 and CDR2 (germline): SEHNR, FQNEAQ (reference sequence). The CDR3 nucleotides read TGTGCCAGCAAGGGTAGGAGCTCCTACGAGCAGTACTTC. Translation gives CASKGRSSYEQYF. Combining the CDR3 with reference TRBV7-9 and TRBJ2-7 gives the whole variable domain DTGVSQNPRHKITKRGQNVTFRCDPISEHNRLYWYRQTLGQGPEFLTYFQNEAQLEKSRLLSDRFSAERPKGSFSTLEIQRTEQGDSAMYLCASKGRSSYEQYFGPGTRLTVT.

This chain's CDR3 is CASSRGTANTGELFF. The CDR3 region has the DNA TGTGCCAGCAGCCGCGGGACAGCGAACACCGGGGAGCTGTTTTTT. V is TRBV7-9 and J is TRBJ2-2; D is possibly TRBD1 (7 bases). The CDR3 runs 15 residues. Germline-derived CDR1 and CDR2 are SEHNR and FQNEAQ (reference sequence). V was cut by 5 bases and J by 0 bases, with 10 bases left in between.

This chain connects TRBV9 to TRBJ2-3; 9 nucleotides match TRBD2. The V gene's germline CDR1 is SGDLS and CDR2 YYNGEE. This CDR3 has 16 amino acids. V shed 4 bases and J 5 bases; nucleotides not matched to a gene: 11. The CDR3 reads CASSSRVAGVVDTQYF. The CDR3, as DNA: TGTGCCAGCAGCTCTCGGGTAGCGGGAGTGGTAGATACGCAGTATTTT.

V and J are TRBV5-1 and TRBJ2-5; D is unclear. CDR1 is SGHRS, CDR2 YFSETQ, per germline. The CDR3 runs to 12 residues. V lost 3 bases, J lost 13 bases, and 16 bases lay in between. CDR3 in DNA: TGCGCCAGCAGCTCCCAGGACGGCGGAATGTACTTC. As protein: CASSSQDGGMYF.

This clone has a single count. This rearrangement joins TRBV28 to TRBJ1-3; 9 nucleotides match TRBD1. V was pared by 4 bases and J by 2 bases, with 15 bases of the junction left unmatched. Germline loops: CDR1 MDHEN, CDR2 SYDVKM. The length of the CDR3 is 19 residues. The CDR3 loop is CASSSVQGAKFYAGNTIYF. The CDR3 nucleotides read TGTGCCAGCAGTTCCGTACAGGGGGCAAAGTTTTATGCTGGAAACACCATATATTTT.

The gene calls are TRBV28 and TRBJ2-2, with D hard to call. Germline values: CDR1 MDHEN, CDR2 SYDVKM. Between the trimmed V and J ends, which lost 2 bases and 7 bases, there was a span of 8 bases. This CDR3 region has 13 residues. The CDR3 nucleotides read TGTGCCAGCAGTTTACATGGATTCGGGGAGCTGTTTTTT. Amino acid sequence: CASSLHGFGELFF.

A single count supports this clone. V usage is TRBV24-1 and J usage is TRBJ2-5, with D maybe TRBD1 (6 bases). This CDR3 is 15 amino acids long. Trimming removed 4 bases at V and 4 bases at J, with 15 bases between. From germline, CDR1 is KGHDR and CDR2 SFDVKD. The CDR3 spells CATSDPGGRGETQYF. In nucleotides, the CDR3 is TGTGCCACCAGTGACCCCGGAGGCAGGGGAGAGACCCAGTACTTC.

The V call is TRBV12-5, the J call TRBJ1-1; D not certain. This CDR3 is built from 12 residues. Germline V gene lookup returns CDR1 LGHNT and CDR2 FRNRAP. Deletions cut 2 bases from V and 0 bases from J, with 1 base between. Here the CDR3 reads CASGLLNTEAFF. In nucleotides, the CDR3 is TGTGCTAGTGGTTTGTTGAACACTGAAGCTTTCTTT.

The J gene is TRBJ2-7, the V gene TRBV6-6; 8 bases are shared with TRBD1. CDR1 and CDR2 (germline): MNHNY, SVGAGI (reference sequence). V shed 0 bases, J shed 3 bases, and the junction held 4 bases outside the gene matches. This CDR3 contains 15 residues. Written as DNA, the CDR3 is TGTGCCAGCAGTTACTCGACCGGACAGGGCTACGAGCAGTACTTC. Amino acid sequence: CASSYSTGQGYEQYF.

This clone has a single count. The chain has TRBV19 and TRBJ1-3; D unclear. The CDR3 is 17 amino acids. Between the trimmed V and J ends, which lost 6 bases and 0 bases, there was a span of 18 bases. In germline, CDR1 is LNHDA, CDR2 SQIVND (reference sequence). This CDR3 is CASSVVVSRSSGNTIYF. Written as DNA, the CDR3 is TGTGCCAGTAGCGTCGTCGTCAGCCGCTCCTCTGGAAACACCATATATTTT.

The rearrangement links TRBV4-1 to TRBJ2-7; 9 nucleotides align to TRBD2. Germline V gene lookup returns CDR1 MGHRA and CDR2 YSYEKL. This CDR3 contains 14 residues. Unmatched junction bases numbered 1, after V lost 1 base and J lost 3 bases. The CDR3 DNA sequence: TGCGCCAGCAGCCAAGTAGCGGGGGACTACGAGCAGTACTTC. Encoded protein: CASSQVAGDYEQYF.

This clone was recorded once. This sequence joins TRBV5-4 and TRBJ2-7, with D perhaps TRBD1 (6 bases). Germline CDR1 and CDR2: SGHNT and YYREEE (reference sequence). Trimming left V 0 bases short and J 2 bases short, with 12 bases between. The CDR3 runs 15 residues. The CDR3 nucleotides are TGTGCCAGCAGCTTGGCCCTACAGGGCACCTACGAGCAGTACTTC. Translation gives CASSLALQGTYEQYF.

This clone has a handful of counts. The chain is built from TRBV30 and TRBJ1-6; D ambiguous. This CDR3 comprises 14 residues. Germline V gene data show CDR1 as GTSNPN and CDR2 as SVGIG (reference sequence). Deletions cut 0 bases from V and 7 bases from J, with 10 bases between. Here the CDR3 DNA reads TGTGCCTGGAGTGTAGGGCCGGAAAATTCACCCCTCCACTTT. Its translation: CAWSVGPENSPLHF.

The V call is TRBV7-9, the J call TRBJ1-3; the D gene is possibly TRBD1 (6 bases). V was shortened by 2 bases and J by 0 bases, with 11 bases between the two germline ends. Germline V lookup: CDR1 SEHNR, CDR2 FQNEAQ (reference sequence). The CDR3 covers 16 residues. CDR3 protein: CASSLWGTTSGNTIYF. CDR3 DNA: TGTGCCAGCAGCTTATGGGGGACAACCTCTGGAAACACCATATATTTT. The whole variable domain, remainder taken from reference TRBV7-9 and TRBJ1-3, is DTGVSQNPRHKITKRGQNVTFRCDPISEHNRLYWYRQTLGQGPEFLTYFQNEAQLEKSRLLSDRFSAERPKGSFSTLEIQRTEQGDSAMYLCASSLWGTTSGNTIYFGEGSWLTVV.